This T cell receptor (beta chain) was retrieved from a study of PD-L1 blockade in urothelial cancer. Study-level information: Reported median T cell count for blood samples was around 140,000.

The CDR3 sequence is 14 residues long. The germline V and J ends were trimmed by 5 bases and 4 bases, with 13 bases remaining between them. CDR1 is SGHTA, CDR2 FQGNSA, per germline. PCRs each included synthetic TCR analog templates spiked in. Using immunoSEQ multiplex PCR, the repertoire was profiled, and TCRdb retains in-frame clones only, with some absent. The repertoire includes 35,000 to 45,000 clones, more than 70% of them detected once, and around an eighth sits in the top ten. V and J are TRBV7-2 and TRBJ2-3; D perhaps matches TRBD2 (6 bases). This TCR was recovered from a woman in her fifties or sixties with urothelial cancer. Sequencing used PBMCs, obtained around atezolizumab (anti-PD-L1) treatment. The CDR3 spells CASSREWGADTQYF. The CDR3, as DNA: TGTGCCAGCAGCCGCGAATGGGGGGCAGATACGCAGTATTTT.